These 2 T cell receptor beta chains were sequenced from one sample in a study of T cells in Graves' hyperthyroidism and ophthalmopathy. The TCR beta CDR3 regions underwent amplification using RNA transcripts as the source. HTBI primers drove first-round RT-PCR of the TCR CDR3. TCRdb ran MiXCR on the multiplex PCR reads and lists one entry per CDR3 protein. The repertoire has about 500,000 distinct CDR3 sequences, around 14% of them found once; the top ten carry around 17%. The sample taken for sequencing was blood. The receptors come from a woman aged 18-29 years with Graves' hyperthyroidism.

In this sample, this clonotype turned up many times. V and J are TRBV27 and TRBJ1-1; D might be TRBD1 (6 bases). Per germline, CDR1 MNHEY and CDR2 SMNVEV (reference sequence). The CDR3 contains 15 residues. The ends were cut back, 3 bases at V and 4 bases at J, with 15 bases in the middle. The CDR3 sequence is CASSFGQFETTEAFF. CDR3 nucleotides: TGTGCCAGCAGTTTTGGACAGTTTGAGACCACTGAAGCTTTCTTT.

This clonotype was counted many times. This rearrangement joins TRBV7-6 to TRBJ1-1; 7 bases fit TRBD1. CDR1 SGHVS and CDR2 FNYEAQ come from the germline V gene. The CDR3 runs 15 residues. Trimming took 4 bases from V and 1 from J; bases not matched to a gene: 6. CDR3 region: CASSSRQGPNTEAFF. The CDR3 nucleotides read TGTGCCAGCAGCTCGAGACAGGGCCCGAACACTGAAGCTTTCTTT.